These 9 T cell receptor beta chains originate from one sample sequenced in a study of CD8+ T cells in alopecia areata. Sequencing templates came from extracted RNA that was reverse transcribed into cDNA. Here immunoSEQ multiplex PCR was the method, and the copy in TCRdb shows in-frame clones only, minus some. The table lists 110,000 to 150,000 clones, about 60% of them singletons, with 5% to 7.5% in the top ten. This specimen was CD4+ T cells sorted from blood, taken at week 0. These receptors all stem from a human donor with alopecia areata.

The chain joins TRBV9 to TRBJ2-3; D is unresolved. Per the germline V gene, CDR1 is SGDLS and CDR2 is YYNGEE. The CDR3 runs 15 residues. Trimming removed 0 bases at V and 0 bases at J, with 8 bases between. CDR3 sequence: CASSVGLGSTDTQYF. CDR3 DNA: TGTGCCAGCAGCGTAGGTCTGGGTAGCACAGATACGCAGTATTTT. The variable domain in full, completed from reference TRBV9 and TRBJ2-3, reads DSGVTQTPKHLITATGQRVTLRCSPRSGDLSVYWYQQSLDQGLQFLIQYYNGEERAKGNILERFSAQQFPDLHSELNLSSLELGDSALYFCASSVGLGSTDTQYFGPGTRLTVL.

V usage is TRBV4-1 and J usage is TRBJ2-3; no definite D call. CDR1 is MGHRA and CDR2 is YSYEKL in the germline V gene. V gave up 0 bases and J gave up 0 bases, with 7 bases separating them. The CDR3 extends over 15 amino acids. Written as DNA, the CDR3 is TGCGCCAGCAGCCAAGAATGGGGTAGCACAGATACGCAGTATTTT. Protein: CASSQEWGSTDTQYF.

This clone appeared a single time. The V gene is TRBV2, the J gene TRBJ2-7; no clear D gene. This CDR3 region has 12 residues. V was cut by 3 bases and J by 5 bases, with 8 bases left in between. Per germline, CDR1 SNHLY and CDR2 FYNNEI. CDR3 DNA sequence: TGTGCCAGCAGTGATCAAGGCCACGAGCAGTACTTC. This translates into CASSDQGHEQYF.

The J gene is TRBJ1-1, the V gene TRBV6-5; 7 bases line up with TRBD1. The CDR3 covers 14 residues. The ends lost 3 bases at V and 7 bases at J; junction bases unmatched: 8. From germline, CDR1 is MNHEY and CDR2 SVGAGI. The CDR3 coding sequence is TGTGCCAGCAGTTATATTCGGGACAGACGTGAAGCTTTCTTT. Translation gives CASSYIRDRREAFF.

The sample holds a few counts of this clone. The rearrangement uses TRBV29-1 and TRBJ2-5, with TRBD2 as a possible D gene (6 bases). CDR1 is SQVTM, CDR2 ANQGSEA, per germline. The CDR3 has 16 amino acids. V was cut by 1 base and J by 4 bases, with 19 bases left in between. Here the CDR3 reads CSVEGPRLDEGETQYF. The CDR3 DNA reads TGCAGCGTTGAAGGCCCGAGACTAGACGAAGGAGAGACCCAGTACTTC. Filled out from reference TRBV29-1 and TRBJ2-5, the complete variable domain reads SAVISQKPSRDICQRGTSLTIQCQVDSQVTMMFWYRQQPGQSLTLIATANQGSEATYESGFVIDKFPISRPNLTFSTLTVSNMSPEDSSIYLCSVEGPRLDEGETQYFGPGTRLLVL.

The chain combines TRBV18 with TRBJ2-7; 8 bases agree with TRBD2. Trimming at V came to 6 bases and at J to 5 bases, leaving 9 bases not matched to a gene. The CDR3 is made up of 14 amino acids. The germline V gene has CDR1 KGHSH and CDR2 LQKENI. The CDR3 spells CASSTVGGANEQYF. As DNA, the CDR3 is TGTGCCAGCTCCACCGTCGGGGGGGCCAACGAGCAGTACTTC.

The V and J genes are TRBV27 and TRBJ1-2, with TRBD1 matching 9 bases. The CDR3 totals 14 residues. The V segment lost 6 bases and the J segment 2 bases; nucleotides outside the gene matches: 4. Germline V CDR1 and CDR2: MNHEY, SMNVEV (reference sequence). CDR3 residues: CASRRGQGNYGYTF. The CDR3 DNA is TGTGCCAGCAGGCGGGGACAGGGCAACTATGGCTACACCTTC.

The chain carries TRBV5-1 and TRBJ1-5; the D gene is possibly TRBD1 (6 bases). V dropped 4 bases and J dropped 3 bases, with 14 bases sitting between them. The length of the CDR3 is 15 residues. Germline V gives CDR1 SGHRS, CDR2 YFSETQ. The CDR3 protein is CASSGTGLPNQPQHF. In DNA, the CDR3 is TGCGCCAGCAGCGGAACAGGGTTGCCCAATCAGCCCCAGCATTTT.

The chain employs TRBV29-1 and TRBJ1-1; 7 bases line up with TRBD1. V shed 8 bases, J shed 5 bases, and the junction held 14 bases outside the gene matches. Per germline, CDR1 SQVTM and CDR2 ANQGSEA. This CDR3 is built from 14 residues. The CDR3 DNA follows: TGCAGCTTCCAATTTGACAGGGTCGGTACTGAAGCTTTCTTT. Translation gives CSFQFDRVGTEAFF.